This T cell receptor beta chain was observed in a study of T cell responses to AZD1222 COVID-19 vaccine. Study-wide results and limits: Spike-specific TCR breadth and depth both grew after two AZD1222 doses. A mostly white British donor set with more females was recruited, and clonal diversity was possibly underestimated. Baseline serology detected seropositivity in only six AZD1222 recipients.

CDR3 length: 13 amino acids. V lost 2 bases and J lost 4, with 8 bases in between. CDR1 MNHEY and CDR2 SVGAGI come from the germline V gene. The method was immunoSEQ multiplex PCR; TCRdb's version includes in-frame clones alone and lacks a portion of them. The data show 150,000 to 200,000 clones, about 90% seen once. With regard to this clone: Its antigen is currently unknown.

The chain has TRBV6-5 and TRBJ1-2; D call uncertain. The specimen was peripheral blood, collected 28 days after the second AZD1222 dose. The sequence was collected from an adult who received the AZD1222 COVID-19 vaccine. The CDR3 sequence: CASSYRPLYGYTF. The CDR3 DNA follows: TGTGCCAGCAGTTACAGACCGCTCTATGGCTACACCTTC.